These 20 T cell receptor beta chains were sequenced from one sample in a study of technical replicates of blood from a few donors. Libraries were prepared by immunoSEQ multiplex PCR; TCRdb keeps only in-frame clonotypes and omits some of them. The data contain approximately 70,000 clones, about 95% of them seen just once; the ten biggest clones take up approximately 0.24%. Material for sequencing was T cells isolated from PBMCs. The source of these receptors is a human donor in good health.

The V and J genes are TRBV4-1 and TRBJ2-3, with D perhaps matching TRBD2 (6 bases). V dropped 8 bases and J dropped 5 bases, with 20 bases sitting between them. Looked up from germline, CDR1 is MGHRA and CDR2 is YSYEKL. This CDR3 contains 15 residues. The CDR3 bases are TGCGCCAGCGGGGCGCGGGGCCATGTACAAGATACGCAGTATTTT. Its translation: CASGARGHVQDTQYF.

The chain combines TRBV2 with TRBJ1-5; 8 bases agree with TRBD1. Germline V gives CDR1 SNHLY, CDR2 FYNNEI. With V trimmed by 6 bases and J by 4 bases, 8 bases remained unmatched. The CDR3 is 15 amino acids. The CDR3 loop reads CASSARTGTNQPQHF. For the CDR3, the DNA is TGTGCCAGCAGCGCTCGGACAGGGACTAATCAGCCCCAGCATTTT.

This clone was seen just once. This chain joins TRBV11-2 and TRBJ2-7; tentative D call: TRBD2 (6 bases). Germline loops: CDR1 SGHAT, CDR2 FQNNGV. The CDR3 spans 15 residues. Trimming removed 2 bases at V and 4 bases at J, with 15 bases between. The CDR3 loop reads CASSLSGYGGYEQYF. CDR3 bases: TGTGCCAGCAGCTTATCAGGGTACGGGGGATACGAGCAGTACTTC.

The V and J genes are TRBV2 and TRBJ2-1; D perhaps matches TRBD1 (6 bases). The V gene's germline CDR1 is SNHLY and CDR2 FYNNEI. The V and J ends lost 4 bases and 2 bases respectively, with 9 bases between them. The CDR3 consists of 14 residues. The CDR3 region is CASSVQGTYNEQFF. The CDR3 DNA sequence: TGTGCCAGCAGTGTACAGGGCACCTACAATGAGCAGTTCTTC.

The gene calls are TRBV18 and TRBJ1-6, with 7 positions matching TRBD1. V shed 1 base, J shed 5 bases, and the junction held 5 bases outside the gene matches. This CDR3 is built from 16 residues. Germline CDR1 KGHSH, CDR2 LQKENI. CDR3 sequence: CASSPLLTGDNSPLHF. DNA for the CDR3: TGTGCCAGCTCACCACTCCTAACAGGGGATAATTCACCCCTCCACTTT.

The chain employs TRBV5-1 and TRBJ2-7; D call uncertain. Trimming shortened V by 0 bases and J by 3 bases, and 10 bases separated the two germline ends. The CDR3 runs 14 residues. Germline CDR1 and CDR2: SGHRS and YFSETQ. The CDR3 spells CASSLGVLGYEQYF. CDR3 coding DNA: TGCGCCAGCAGCTTGGGCGTCCTAGGCTACGAGCAGTACTTC.

This rearrangement joins TRBV4-1 to TRBJ2-2, with D tentatively TRBD1 (5 bases). Germline assignment: CDR1 MGHRA and CDR2 YSYEKL. The CDR3 length is 15 residues. Deletions cut 6 bases from V and 3 bases from J, with 14 bases between. The CDR3 DNA reads TGCGCCAGCAGGGAGACCTTCAGGGACACCGGGGAGCTGTTTTTT. Its translation is CASRETFRDTGELFF.

The gene calls are TRBV2 and TRBJ1-2, with 8 bases that match TRBD1. The CDR3 totals 15 residues. From germline, CDR1 is SNHLY and CDR2 FYNNEI. The junction had 8 bases not matched to a gene; V was cut back by 2 bases and J by 6 bases. CDR3 sequence reads: CASSELKSGGNGYTF. The CDR3 DNA reads TGTGCCAGCAGTGAATTAAAGTCAGGGGGCAATGGCTACACCTTC.

This rearrangement joins TRBV27 to TRBJ1-2; TRBD1 matches 8 bases. CDR1 is MNHEY and CDR2 is SMNVEV in the germline V gene (reference sequence). Germline trimming cut 6 bases from V and 1 base from J; bases unmatched to any gene: 16. The CDR3 sequence is 18 residues long. The CDR3 loop reads CASRHTRQGLLFNYGYTF. The DNA of the CDR3 is TGTGCCAGCAGACACACCCGACAGGGGCTACTTTTTAACTATGGCTACACCTTC.

The chain joins TRBV6-4 to TRBJ2-7, with a weak D call TRBD2 (5 bases). The CDR3 totals 16 residues. V lost 5 bases and J 0 bases, leaving 17 bases between the germline ends. In germline, CDR1 is MRHNA, CDR2 SNTAGT. The CDR3 bases are TGTGCCAGCAGTAACCCAGCGGCTCTAAGCTCCTACGAGCAGTACTTC. Residues: CASSNPAALSSYEQYF.

The chain couples TRBV30 to TRBJ2-5, with D perhaps matching TRBD2 (5 bases). V lost 1 base, J lost 0 bases, and 6 bases lay in between. CDR3 length: 13 residues. Germline lookup yields CDR1 GTSNPN and CDR2 SVGIG (reference sequence). CDR3: CAWSGGYQETQYF. The CDR3 DNA sequence: TGTGCCTGGAGTGGAGGGTACCAAGAGACCCAGTACTTC.

The chain couples TRBV28 to TRBJ2-1; 10 bases are shared with TRBD2. The CDR3 totals 15 residues. Germline loops: CDR1 MDHEN, CDR2 SYDVKM. V trimming: 6 bases; J trimming: 6 bases; junction bases outside the gene matches: 8. The CDR3: CASSPLAGVGNEQFF. The CDR3 nucleotides read TGTGCCAGCAGCCCTCTAGCGGGAGTCGGCAATGAGCAGTTCTTC.

The rearrangement joins TRBV7-6 to TRBJ1-3; 8 nucleotides align to TRBD1. The CDR3 loop spans 17 amino acids. The germline CDR1 and CDR2 sequences are SGHVS and FNYEAQ. V lost 3 bases, J lost 9 bases, and 16 bases stayed unmatched. CDR3 DNA: TGTGCCAGCAGCTTGGATTCCCGGGACAGGTCGTTCGGCACCATATATTTT. Its translation: CASSLDSRDRSFGTIYF.

The chain has TRBV30 and TRBJ2-7; the match to TRBD2 covers 7 bases. Germline values: CDR1 GTSNPN, CDR2 SVGIG (reference sequence). The V and J ends lost 0 bases and 2 bases, in that order; junction bases with no gene match: 1. The CDR3 contains 13 residues. In DNA form, the CDR3 reads TGTGCCTGGAGTGTAGCGGGGCCCTACGAGCAGTACTTC. As protein: CAWSVAGPYEQYF.

The rearrangement joins TRBV7-9 to TRBJ2-7; tentative D call: TRBD2 (6 bases). This CDR3 contains 15 residues. CDR1 SEHNR and CDR2 FQNEAQ come from the germline V gene (reference sequence). Trimming left V 2 bases short and J 2 bases short, with 13 bases between. The CDR3 here is CASSLSSAGTYEQYF. CDR3 in DNA: TGTGCCAGCAGCTTATCTAGCGCGGGAACCTACGAGCAGTACTTC.

The chain links TRBV9 to TRBJ1-6; D ambiguous. There are 17 residues in the CDR3. V was pared by 0 bases and J by 0 bases, with 10 bases between. Germline V gene data show CDR1 as SGDLS and CDR2 as YYNGEE. The CDR3 DNA reads TGTGCCAGCAGCGTAGAACAAGCGAGCTCCTATAATTCACCCCTCCACTTT. It translates to CASSVEQASSYNSPLHF.

The sample holds one count of this clone. The chain joins TRBV7-2 to TRBJ2-2; D may be TRBD1 (6 bases). CDR1 is SGHTA, CDR2 FQGNSA, per germline. V was clipped by 4 bases and J by 6 bases, with 15 bases between them. The length of the CDR3 is 15 residues. CDR3 in amino acids: CASSSRQGGAGELFF. The CDR3 DNA sequence: TGTGCCAGCAGCTCTAGACAAGGGGGAGCCGGGGAGCTGTTTTTT. The complete variable domain, with remaining parts taken from reference TRBV7-2 and TRBJ2-2, reads GAGVSQSPSNKVTEKGKDVELRCDPISGHTALYWYRQSLGQGLEFLIYFQGNSAPDKSGLPSDRFSAERTGGSVSTLTIQRTQQEDSAVYLCASSSRQGGAGELFFGEGSRLTVL.

The chain employs TRBV4-1 and TRBJ2-2; 10 nucleotides match TRBD2. CDR1 and CDR2 (germline): MGHRA, YSYEKL. This CDR3 spans 16 amino acids. V lost 3 bases, J lost 5 bases, and 6 bases stayed unmatched. In DNA, the CDR3 is TGCGCCAGCAGCCACAAGCGGGGGGGCGGTACCGGGGAGCTGTTTTTT. It specifies CASSHKRGGGTGELFF.

V is TRBV19 and J is TRBJ1-1; D gene uncertain. The V end lost 7 bases, the J end lost 7 bases, and 13 bases lay between the germline ends. The CDR3 spans 12 residues. CDR1 and CDR2 (germline): LNHDA, SQIVND (reference sequence). The CDR3 loop reads CASNFLGGEAFF. As DNA, the CDR3 is TGTGCCAGTAACTTCTTGGGAGGTGAAGCTTTCTTT.

This chain uses TRBV2 with TRBJ1-1; no reliable D call. Germline-derived CDR1 and CDR2 are SNHLY and FYNNEI. V shed 7 bases and J shed 1 base, with 7 bases lying between them. This CDR3 is built from 12 residues. CDR3 DNA: TGTGCCAGCACGAGGGAGAACACTGAAGCTTTCTTT. Residues: CASTRENTEAFF. Using reference TRBV2 and TRBJ1-1 for the parts outside the CDR3, the full variable domain is EPEVTQTPSHQVTQMGQEVILRCVPISNHLYFYWYRQILGQKVEFLVSFYNNEISEKSEIFDDQFSVERPDGSNFTLKIRSTKLEDSAMYFCASTRENTEAFFGQGTRLTVV.